This T cell receptor (beta chain) came from a study of T cells in Graves' hyperthyroidism and ophthalmopathy. This clonotype was detected many times. As yet, its antigen is unknown. TCR beta CDR3 regions were amplified from RNA. First-round RT-PCR of the TCR CDR3 relied on the HTBI primer set. A single record per CDR3 protein comes from TCRdb applying MiXCR to the multiplex PCR reads. Of about half a million distinct CDR3 sequences in the sample, around 20% are singletons; the top ten hold less than 30%. Points from the study as a whole: A model of 13 V-J features distinguished ophthalmopathy from stable hyperthyroidism. The blood repertoire included most of the expanded thyroid clonotypes above 0.001.

Trimming shortened V by 2 bases and J by 6 bases, and 17 bases separated the two germline ends. The CDR3 contains 15 residues. Looked up from germline, CDR1 is MNHNS and CDR2 is SASEGT. The sequence came from a man aged 18 to 30 with Graves' hyperthyroidism. The chain carries TRBV6-1 and TRBJ2-7, with a weak D call TRBD1 (7 bases). Sequencing was performed on blood. The chain's CDR3 is CASSEMGDSSGEQYF. In DNA form, the CDR3 reads TGTGCCAGCAGTGAAATGGGGGACAGTAGCGGCGAGCAGTACTTC.